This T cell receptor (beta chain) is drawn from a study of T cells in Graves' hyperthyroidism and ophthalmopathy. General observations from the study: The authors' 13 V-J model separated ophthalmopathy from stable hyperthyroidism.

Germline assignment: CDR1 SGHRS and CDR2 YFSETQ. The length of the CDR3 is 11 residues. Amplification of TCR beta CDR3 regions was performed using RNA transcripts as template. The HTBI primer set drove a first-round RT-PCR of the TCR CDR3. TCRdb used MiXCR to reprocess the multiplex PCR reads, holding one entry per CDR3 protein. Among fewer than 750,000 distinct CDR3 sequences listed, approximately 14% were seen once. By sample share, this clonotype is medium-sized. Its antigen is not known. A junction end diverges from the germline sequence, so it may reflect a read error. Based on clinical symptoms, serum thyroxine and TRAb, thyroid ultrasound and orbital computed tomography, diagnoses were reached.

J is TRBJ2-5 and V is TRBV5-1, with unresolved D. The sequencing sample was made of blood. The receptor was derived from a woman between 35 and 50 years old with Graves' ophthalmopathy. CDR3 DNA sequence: TGTGCCAGCAGTTCTCAAGAGACCCAGTACTTC. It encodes CASSSQETQYF.